A selection of T cell receptor beta chains follows, all from one sample in a study of graft-versus-host responses after intestinal transplantation. This table comes from immunoSEQ multiplex PCR, and its TCRdb copy is limited to in-frame clones, with some not included. The sample gives under 75,000 clones, roughly 89% of which show up once; less than 5% is in the top ten. These receptors' targets are unknown. The specimen was unstimulated CD8+ T cells sorted from spleen or lymph node cells, collected before transplant. The receptors originated from a human donor who was the organ donor for an intestinal transplant. Each CDR3 is given with its conserved first and last residue. Fields, in order: V gene, clone size, J gene, D gene, CDR3 protein, CDR3 DNA. D genes are given only for firm matches. Expanded clones are given a class, and other clones once, few, many or no size at all.

>TRBV28|.|TRBJ1-5|.
CASSRQSLNQPQHF
TGTGCCAGCAGTAGACAGAGCCTCAATCAGCCCCAGCATTTT
>TRBV28|.|TRBJ1-1|.
CASSSLGRSTEAFF
TGTGCCAGCAGTTCATTAGGCCGGAGCACTGAAGCTTTCTTT
>TRBV28|.|TRBJ2-1|.
CASRRTDNEQFF
TGTGCCAGCAGACGGACAGACAATGAGCAGTTCTTC
>TRBV29-1|.|TRBJ2-2|TRBD2
CSVALAGETNTGELFF
TGCAGCGTTGCCCTAGCGGGGGAGACGAACACCGGGGAGCTGTTTTTT
>TRBV4-3|few|TRBJ1-6|.
CASSRFLGNQPLHF
TGCGCCAGCAGCCGCTTCCTGGGCAATCAACCCCTCCACTTT
>TRBV27|.|TRBJ1-4|.
CASSLMGGVGYEKLFF
TGTGCCAGCAGTTTAATGGGGGGGGTAGGGTATGAAAAACTGTTTTTT
>TRBV9|.|TRBJ1-2|TRBD1
CASSTTGGAVSGYGYTF
TGTGCCAGCAGCACTACAGGGGGCGCCGTTTCGGGCTATGGCTACACCTTC
>TRBV15|.|TRBJ1-5|.
CATSRGHSNQPQHF
TGTGCCACCAGCAGGGGCCATAGCAATCAGCCCCAGCATTTT
>TRBV19|.|TRBJ1-1|.
CASSSPGEGYTEAFF
TGTGCCAGTAGTTCCCCAGGGGAGGGGTACACTGAAGCTTTCTTT
>TRBV14|.|TRBJ1-4|TRBD1
CASSQTSGGVPEKLFF
TGTGCCAGCAGCCAAACTTCAGGGGGCGTCCCAGAAAAACTGTTTTTT
>TRBV27|.|TRBJ2-5|TRBD1
CASSPGTAPQETQYF
TGTGCCAGCAGCCCCGGGACAGCGCCCCAAGAGACCCAGTACTTC
>TRBV28|.|TRBJ2-1|TRBD2
CASIRGGATNEQFF
TGTGCCAGCATCCGCGGGGGGGCGACGAATGAGCAGTTCTTC
>TRBV29-1|.|TRBJ2-3|.
CSVSGDSTDTQYF
TGCAGCGTTTCAGGGGACAGCACAGATACGCAGTATTTT
>TRBV7-6|.|TRBJ2-1|.
CASSLAAGEFVEQFF
TGTGCCAGCAGCTTAGCGGCTGGGGAGTTCGTGGAGCAGTTCTTC
>TRBV11-2|.|TRBJ2-1|TRBD2
CASSLEGGTSGGPEQFF
TGTGCCAGCAGCTTAGAGGGGGGGACTAGCGGGGGGCCTGAGCAGTTCTTC
>TRBV18|.|TRBJ1-6|.
CASSRGGDSPLHF
TGTGCCAGCTCACGGGGAGGGGATTCACCCCTCCACTTT
>TRBV6-1|.|TRBJ1-5|.
CASRGGPYSNQPQHF
TGTGCCAGCAGGGGGGGACCTTATAGCAATCAGCCCCAGCATTTT
>TRBV5-4|.|TRBJ2-1|TRBD2
CASSFYLAGGSNEQFF
TGTGCCAGCAGCTTCTATTTAGCGGGGGGCTCAAATGAGCAGTTCTTC
>TRBV7-6|.|TRBJ1-5|.
CASSPNGGISNQPQHF
TGTGCCAGCAGCCCCAACGGGGGGATTAGCAATCAGCCCCAGCATTTT
>TRBV19|.|TRBJ1-2|.
CAGMDWIKGYTF
TGTGCCGGAATGGACTGGATCAAAGGCTACACCTTC
>TRBV30|.|TRBJ2-3|.
CAWSSPVQGTSTDTQYF
TGTGCCTGGAGTTCCCCCGTACAGGGAACTAGCACAGATACGCAGTATTTT
>TRBV5-1|.|TRBJ2-6|.
CASSRSGNSGANVLTF
TGCGCCAGCAGCCGTTCGGGGAACTCTGGGGCCAACGTCCTGACTTTC
>TRBV29-1|.|TRBJ2-3|TRBD2
CSVGPSGETDTQYF
TGCAGCGTTGGGCCCAGCGGGGAGACAGATACGCAGTATTTT
>TRBV9|.|TRBJ2-5|.
CASSAEGGRETQYF
TGTGCCAGCAGCGCAGAGGGGGGGAGAGAGACCCAGTACTTC
>TRBV16|.|TRBJ2-1|.
CASSPGRLPYNEQFF
TGTGCCAGCAGCCCCGGGAGATTACCCTACAATGAGCAGTTCTTC
>TRBV7-6|.|TRBJ1-1|.
CASSLDGTNTEAFF
TGTGCCAGCAGCTTAGACGGGACTAACACTGAAGCTTTCTTT
>TRBV5-6|few|TRBJ1-3|.
CASRSLSSGNTIYF
TGTGCCAGCAGGAGCTTGAGCTCTGGAAACACCATATATTTT
>TRBV15|once|TRBJ2-1|TRBD2
CATSRPPLSGGYNEQFF
TGTGCCACCAGCAGACCCCCTCTCAGCGGGGGCTACAATGAGCAGTTCTTC
>TRBV28|once|TRBJ1-4|.
CASSYFPTGFNEKLFF
TGTGCCAGCAGTTATTTCCCGACAGGCTTTAATGAAAAACTGTTTTTT
>TRBV5-1|once|TRBJ2-5|TRBD2
CASNVAGWETQYF
TGCGCCAGCAACGTAGCGGGGTGGGAGACCCAGTACTTC
>TRBV6-5|.|TRBJ2-1|TRBD2
CASSGLATYNEQFF
TGTGCCAGCAGTGGACTAGCGACCTACAATGAGCAGTTCTTC
>TRBV2|.|TRBJ2-1|TRBD1
CASSYDRDNYNEQFF
TGTGCCAGTAGTTACGACAGGGATAATTACAATGAGCAGTTCTTC
>TRBV7-9|few|TRBJ1-2|.
CASSLNELYGYTF
TGTGCCAGCAGCTTAAACGAGTTGTATGGCTACACCTTC
>TRBV15|.|TRBJ2-1|TRBD2
CATSSPSGGVNEQFF
TGTGCCACCAGCAGTCCCTCGGGAGGGGTCAATGAGCAGTTCTTC
>TRBV5-1|.|TRBJ2-1|.
CASSLVLVNEQFF
TGCGCCAGCAGCTTGGTTCTAGTCAATGAGCAGTTCTTC
>TRBV2|.|TRBJ1-4|.
CASSQTEATNEKLFF
TGTGCCAGCAGTCAAACAGAAGCAACTAATGAAAAACTGTTTTTT
>TRBV7-3|.|TRBJ2-6|TRBD2
CASSSTGGSLSGANVLTF
TGTGCCAGCAGCTCGACGGGGGGGAGTTTATCCGGGGCCAACGTCCTGACTTTC
>TRBV4-2|.|TRBJ2-2|TRBD2
CASSQEASAGGRTGELFF
TGTGCCAGCAGCCAAGAAGCTTCGGCGGGGGGGCGGACCGGGGAGCTGTTTTTT
>TRBV7-2|.|TRBJ2-2|TRBD2
CASSRRGDANTGELFF
TGTGCCAGCAGCCGACGGGGGGACGCGAACACCGGGGAGCTGTTTTTT
>TRBV4-1|.|TRBJ1-1|.
CASSQDSGVTTLGDTEAFF
TGCGCCAGCAGCCAAGATTCAGGGGTCACAACCTTAGGGGACACTGAAGCTTTCTTT
>TRBV6-4|.|TRBJ2-6|.
CASSPLGVSGANVLTF
TGTGCCAGCAGTCCCCTCGGGGTCTCTGGGGCCAACGTCCTGACTTTC
>TRBV28|.|TRBJ2-3|TRBD1
CASSYDGGQLRTDTQYF
TGTGCCAGCAGCTACGATGGGGGACAGCTCCGCACAGATACGCAGTATTTT
>TRBV5-1|.|TRBJ1-1|.
CASSLGGGNTEAFF
TGCGCCAGCAGCTTGGGCGGGGGGAACACTGAAGCTTTCTTT
>TRBV7-9|once|TRBJ1-6|.
CASSARTDNAMPFNSPLHF
TGTGCCAGCAGCGCAAGGACAGACAACGCCATGCCCTTTAATTCACCCCTCCACTTT
>TRBV7-7|.|TRBJ2-2|.
CASSFEGGWPGELFF
TGTGCTAGCAGCTTTGAAGGGGGATGGCCCGGGGAGCTGTTTTTT
>TRBV28|.|TRBJ2-5|.
CAINSEWGEETQYF
TGTGCCATCAACAGCGAGTGGGGGGAAGAGACCCAGTACTTC